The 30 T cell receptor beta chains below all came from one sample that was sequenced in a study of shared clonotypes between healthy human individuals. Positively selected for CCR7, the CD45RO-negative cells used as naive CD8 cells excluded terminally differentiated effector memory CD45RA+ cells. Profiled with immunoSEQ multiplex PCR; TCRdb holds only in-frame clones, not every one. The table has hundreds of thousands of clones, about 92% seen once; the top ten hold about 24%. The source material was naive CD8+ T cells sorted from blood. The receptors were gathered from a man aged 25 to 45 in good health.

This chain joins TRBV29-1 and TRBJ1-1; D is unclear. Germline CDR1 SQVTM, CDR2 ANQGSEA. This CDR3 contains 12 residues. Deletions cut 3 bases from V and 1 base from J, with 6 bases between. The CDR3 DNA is TGCAGCGTTGAGACCGGGAACACTGAAGCTTTCTTT. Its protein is CSVETGNTEAFF.

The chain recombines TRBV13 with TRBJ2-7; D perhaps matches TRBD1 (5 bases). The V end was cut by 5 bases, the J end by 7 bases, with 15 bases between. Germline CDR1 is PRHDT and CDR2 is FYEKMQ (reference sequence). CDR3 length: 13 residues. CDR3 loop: CASSPTDAGEQYF. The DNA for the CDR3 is TGTGCCAGCAGCCCGACAGACGCTGGGGAGCAGTACTTC. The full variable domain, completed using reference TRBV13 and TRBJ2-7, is AAGVIQSPRHLIKEKRETATLKCYPIPRHDTVYWYQQGPGQDPQFLISFYEKMQSDKGSIPDRFSAQQFSDYHSELNMSSLELGDSALYFCASSPTDAGEQYFGPGTRLTVT.

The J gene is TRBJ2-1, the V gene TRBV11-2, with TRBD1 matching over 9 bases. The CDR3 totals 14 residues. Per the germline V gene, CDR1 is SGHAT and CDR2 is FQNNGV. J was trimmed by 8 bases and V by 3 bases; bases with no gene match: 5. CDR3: CASSFGTGNYEQFF. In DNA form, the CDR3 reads TGTGCCAGCAGCTTCGGGACAGGGAACTATGAGCAGTTCTTC.

The CDR3 protein is CASSLSEATQYF. The CDR3 DNA reads as TGTGCCAGCAGCTTAAGTGAAGCTACGCAGTATTTT. The chain combines TRBV7-9 with TRBJ2-3, with unresolved D. Trimming took off 2 bases at V and 8 bases at J, with 8 bases between the two ends. Germline values: CDR1 SEHNR, CDR2 FQNEAQ (reference sequence). This CDR3 is built from 12 residues. The full variable domain, its missing parts supplied by reference TRBV7-9 and TRBJ2-3, is DTGVSQNPRHKITKRGQNVTFRCDPISEHNRLYWYRQTLGQGPEFLTYFQNEAQLEKSRLLSDRFSAERPKGSFSTLEIQRTEQGDSAMYLCASSLSEATQYFGPGTRLTVL.

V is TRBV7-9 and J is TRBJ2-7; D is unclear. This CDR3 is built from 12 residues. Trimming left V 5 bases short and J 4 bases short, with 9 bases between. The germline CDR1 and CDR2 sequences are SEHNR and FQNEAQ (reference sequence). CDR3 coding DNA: TGTGCCAGCAGCAACGGCATGTACGAGCAGTACTTC. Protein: CASSNGMYEQYF.

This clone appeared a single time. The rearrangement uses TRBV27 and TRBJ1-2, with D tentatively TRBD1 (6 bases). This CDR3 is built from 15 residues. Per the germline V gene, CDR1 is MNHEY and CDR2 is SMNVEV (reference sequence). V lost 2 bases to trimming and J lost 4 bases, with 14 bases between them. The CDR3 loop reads CASSLRKGGSYGYTF. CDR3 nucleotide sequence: TGTGCCAGCAGTTTACGAAAAGGGGGGTCCTATGGCTACACCTTC.

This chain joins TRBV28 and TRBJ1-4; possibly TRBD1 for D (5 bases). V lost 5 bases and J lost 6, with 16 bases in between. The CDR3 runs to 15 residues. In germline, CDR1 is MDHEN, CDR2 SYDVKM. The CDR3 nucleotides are TGTGCCAGCAGTCCCGACAGAGTGCGGGATGAAAAACTGTTTTTT. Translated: CASSPDRVRDEKLFF.

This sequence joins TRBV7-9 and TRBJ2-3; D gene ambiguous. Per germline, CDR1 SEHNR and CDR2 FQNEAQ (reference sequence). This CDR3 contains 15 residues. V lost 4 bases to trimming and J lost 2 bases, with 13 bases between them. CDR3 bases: TGTGCCAGCAGCTCCGTCCATCTTATCACAGATACGCAGTATTTT. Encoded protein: CASSSVHLITDTQYF.

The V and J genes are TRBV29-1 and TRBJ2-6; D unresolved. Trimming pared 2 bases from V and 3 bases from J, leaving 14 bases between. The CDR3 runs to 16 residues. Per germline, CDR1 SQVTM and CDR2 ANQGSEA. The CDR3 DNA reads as TGCAGCGTTGAAACAGACCTAGGAAGTGGGGCCAACGTCCTGACTTTC. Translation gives CSVETDLGSGANVLTF. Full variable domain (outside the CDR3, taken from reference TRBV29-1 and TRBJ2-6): SAVISQKPSRDICQRGTSLTIQCQVDSQVTMMFWYRQQPGQSLTLIATANQGSEATYESGFVIDKFPISRPNLTFSTLTVSNMSPEDSSIYLCSVETDLGSGANVLTFGAGSRLTVL.

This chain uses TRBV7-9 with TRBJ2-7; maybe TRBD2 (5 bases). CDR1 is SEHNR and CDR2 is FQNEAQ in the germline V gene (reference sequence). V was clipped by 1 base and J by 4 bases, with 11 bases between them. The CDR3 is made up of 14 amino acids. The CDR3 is CASSLGASWYEQYF. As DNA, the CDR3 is TGTGCCAGCAGCTTAGGGGCTAGCTGGTACGAGCAGTACTTC.

The DNA for the CDR3 is TGCGCCAGCAGCACCGACGCGGGCAGGGGACCCCTCGAGCAGTACTTC. Translated, it gives CASSTDAGRGPLEQYF. The J gene is TRBJ2-7, the V gene TRBV5-1, with D possibly TRBD1 on 6 matching bases. The CDR3 runs 16 residues. Germline CDR1 reads SGHRS; CDR2 reads YFSETQ. V was clipped by 4 bases and J by 6 bases, with 23 bases between them.

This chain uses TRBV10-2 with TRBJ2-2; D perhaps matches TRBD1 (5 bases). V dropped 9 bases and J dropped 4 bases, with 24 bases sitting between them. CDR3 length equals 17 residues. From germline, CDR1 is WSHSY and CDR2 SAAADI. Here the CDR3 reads CASGAILSVEITGELFF. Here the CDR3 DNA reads TGCGCCAGTGGGGCTATACTTTCTGTGGAAATCACCGGGGAGCTGTTTTTT.

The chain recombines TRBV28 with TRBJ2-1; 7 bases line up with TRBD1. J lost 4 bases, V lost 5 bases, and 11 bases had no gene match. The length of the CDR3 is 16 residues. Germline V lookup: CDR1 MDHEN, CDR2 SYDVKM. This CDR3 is CASSPLETGSYNEQFF. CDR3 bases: TGTGCCAGCAGTCCCTTGGAGACAGGGAGTTACAATGAGCAGTTCTTC.

CDR3 loop: CASSSGTGYEQYF. In DNA, the CDR3 is TGTGCCAGCAGCTCGGGGACAGGGTACGAGCAGTACTTC. The rearrangement joins TRBV5-6 to TRBJ2-7, with TRBD1 matching over 9 bases. V shed 3 bases and J 4 bases; nucleotides not matched to a gene: 2. CDR1 SGHDT and CDR2 YYEEEE come from the germline V gene. The CDR3 has 13 residues.

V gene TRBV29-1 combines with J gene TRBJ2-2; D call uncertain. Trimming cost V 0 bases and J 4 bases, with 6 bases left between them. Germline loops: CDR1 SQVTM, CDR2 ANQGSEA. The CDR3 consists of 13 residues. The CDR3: CSVEELATGELFF. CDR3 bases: TGCAGCGTTGAAGAGTTGGCCACCGGGGAGCTGTTTTTT.

CDR3 coding DNA: TGCAGCGGATATACGGACAGCCGTGGGGTGTATGGCTACACCTTC. This sequence encodes CSGYTDSRGVYGYTF. The V gene is TRBV29-1, the J gene TRBJ1-2, with TRBD1 as a possible D gene (6 bases). The germline V gene has CDR1 SQVTM and CDR2 ANQGSEA. The CDR3 covers 15 residues. Trimming left V 7 bases short and J 5 bases short, with 23 bases between.

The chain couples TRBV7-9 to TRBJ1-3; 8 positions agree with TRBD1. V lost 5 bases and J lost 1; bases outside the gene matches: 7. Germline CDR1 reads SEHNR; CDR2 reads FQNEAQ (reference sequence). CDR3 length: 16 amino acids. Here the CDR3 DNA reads TGTGCCAGCAGCCGCACGACAGGGGATTCTGGAAACACCATATATTTT. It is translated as CASSRTTGDSGNTIYF.

Here the CDR3 DNA reads TGTGCCAGCAGCGGATCAGCGGGAGGGTCCTACGAGCAGTACTTC. It codes for CASSGSAGGSYEQYF. The rearrangement uses TRBV9 and TRBJ2-7; 10 nucleotides match TRBD2. Trimming at V came to 3 bases and at J to 1 base, leaving 4 bases not matched to a gene. This CDR3 has 15 residues. Germline lookup yields CDR1 SGDLS and CDR2 YYNGEE.

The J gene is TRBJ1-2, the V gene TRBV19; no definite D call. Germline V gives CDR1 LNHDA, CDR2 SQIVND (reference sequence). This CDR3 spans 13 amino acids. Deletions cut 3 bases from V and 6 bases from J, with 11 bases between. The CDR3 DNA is TGTGCCAGTAGTATTGTACCCGGGGATGGCTACACCTTC. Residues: CASSIVPGDGYTF.

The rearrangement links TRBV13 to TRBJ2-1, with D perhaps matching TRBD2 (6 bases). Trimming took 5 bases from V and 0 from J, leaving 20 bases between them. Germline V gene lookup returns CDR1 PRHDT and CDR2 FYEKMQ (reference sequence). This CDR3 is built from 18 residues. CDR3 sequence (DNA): TGTGCCAGCAGCCTCATGCCGGGGGTCGGGAGCTCCTACAATGAGCAGTTCTTC. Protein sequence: CASSLMPGVGSSYNEQFF.

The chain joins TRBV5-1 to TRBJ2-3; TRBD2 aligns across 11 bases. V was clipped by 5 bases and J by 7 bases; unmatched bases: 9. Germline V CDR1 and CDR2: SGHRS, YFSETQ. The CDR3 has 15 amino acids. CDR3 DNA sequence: TGCGCCAGCAGAACTCTAGCGGGAGGCGCAAATACGCAGTATTTT. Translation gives CASRTLAGGANTQYF.

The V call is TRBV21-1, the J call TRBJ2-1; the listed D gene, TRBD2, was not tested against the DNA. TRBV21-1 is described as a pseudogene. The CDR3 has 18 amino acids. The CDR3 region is CASIAGLAGRLRLNEQFF. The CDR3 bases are TGTGCCAGCATCGCGGGGCTAGCGGGACGTTTGAGGTTGAATGAGCAGTTCTTC.

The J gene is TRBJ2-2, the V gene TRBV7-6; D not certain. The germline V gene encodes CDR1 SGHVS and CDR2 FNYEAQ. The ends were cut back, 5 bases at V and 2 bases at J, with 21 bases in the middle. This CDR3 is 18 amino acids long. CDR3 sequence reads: CASSPIPPLDSNTGELFF. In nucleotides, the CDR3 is TGTGCCAGCAGCCCAATACCACCTTTAGACTCAAACACCGGGGAGCTGTTTTTT. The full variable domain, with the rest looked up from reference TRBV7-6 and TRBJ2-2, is GAGVSQSPRYKVTKRGQDVALRCDPISGHVSLYWYRQALGQGPEFLTYFNYEAQQDKSGLPNDRFSAERPEGSISTLTIQRTEQRDSAMYRCASSPIPPLDSNTGELFFGEGSRLTVL.

The CDR3 DNA follows: TGTGCCAGCACGGACAGGCTGTACGAGCAGTACTTC. Its protein is CASTDRLYEQYF. This sequence joins TRBV6-1 and TRBJ2-7; TRBD1 matches 7 bases. The junction had 4 bases not matched to a gene; V was cut back by 7 bases and J by 4 bases. CDR1 is MNHNS and CDR2 is SASEGT in the germline V gene. CDR3 length equals 12 residues.

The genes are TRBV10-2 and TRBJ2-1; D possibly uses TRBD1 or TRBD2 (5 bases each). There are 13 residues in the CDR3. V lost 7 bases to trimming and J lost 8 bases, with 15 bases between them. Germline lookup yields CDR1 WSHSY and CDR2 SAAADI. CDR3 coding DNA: TGCGCCAGCAAGGACTCACAGGTAGATGAGCAGTTCTTC. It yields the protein CASKDSQVDEQFF.

The CDR3 here is CAISEGQGSYEQYF. The CDR3 DNA reads TGTGCCATCAGTGAGGGACAGGGGTCCTACGAGCAGTACTTC. This chain uses TRBV10-3 with TRBJ2-7; 9 bases are shared with TRBD1. The ends lost 2 bases at V and 1 base at J; junction bases unmatched: 0. The CDR3 consists of 14 residues. From germline, CDR1 is ENHRY and CDR2 SYGVKD.

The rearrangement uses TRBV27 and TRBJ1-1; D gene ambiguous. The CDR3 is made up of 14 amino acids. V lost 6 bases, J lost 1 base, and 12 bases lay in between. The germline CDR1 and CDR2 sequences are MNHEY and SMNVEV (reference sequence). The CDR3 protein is CASSVQTANTEAFF. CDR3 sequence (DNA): TGTGCCAGCAGCGTACAAACAGCGAACACTGAAGCTTTCTTT.

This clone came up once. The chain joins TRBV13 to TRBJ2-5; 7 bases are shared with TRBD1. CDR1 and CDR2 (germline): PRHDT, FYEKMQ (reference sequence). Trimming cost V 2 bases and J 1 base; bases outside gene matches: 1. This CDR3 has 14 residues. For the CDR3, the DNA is TGTGCCAGCAGCTTACGGGACAGCCAAGAGACCCAGTACTTC. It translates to CASSLRDSQETQYF.

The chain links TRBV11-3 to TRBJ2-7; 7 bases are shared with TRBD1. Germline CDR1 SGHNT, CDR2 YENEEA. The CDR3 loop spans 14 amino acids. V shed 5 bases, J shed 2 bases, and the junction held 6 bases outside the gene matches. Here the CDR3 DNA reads TGTGCCAGCAGCCAAGGGGGACAGCCCTACGAGCAGTACTTC. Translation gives CASSQGGQPYEQYF.

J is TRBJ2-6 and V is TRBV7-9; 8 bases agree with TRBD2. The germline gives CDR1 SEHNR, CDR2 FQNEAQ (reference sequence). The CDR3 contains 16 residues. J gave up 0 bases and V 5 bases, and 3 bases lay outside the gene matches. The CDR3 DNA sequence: TGTGCCAGCAGCCCACGGGGGGGCTCTGGGGCCAACGTCCTGACTTTC. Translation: CASSPRGGSGANVLTF.